This T cell receptor (beta chain) was recorded in a study of T cell responses to AZD1222 COVID-19 vaccine. Study-level results: Dominant CD4 TCR responses targeted spike regions 160-218 and 743-854.

As regards this clone: The antigen remains unidentified.

Assay: immunoSEQ multiplex PCR; the TCRdb copy retains only in-frame clones and omits some. The sample holds approximately 80,000 clones, 80% to 90% seen once. The CDR3 is 15 amino acids. Losses at the gene ends were 3 bases for V and 4 bases for J; bases not matched to a gene: 7. From germline, CDR1 is SGHTS and CDR2 YDEGEE. Sequences were derived from peripheral blood, sampled 28 days after the second AZD1222 dose. This chain joins TRBV5-8 and TRBJ1-5, with 7 bases aligning to TRBD1. The sequence came from an adult who received the AZD1222 COVID-19 vaccine. The CDR3 loop is CASSSGQAANQPQHF. As DNA, the CDR3 is TGTGCCAGCAGCTCCGGACAGGCTGCAAATCAGCCCCAGCATTTT.